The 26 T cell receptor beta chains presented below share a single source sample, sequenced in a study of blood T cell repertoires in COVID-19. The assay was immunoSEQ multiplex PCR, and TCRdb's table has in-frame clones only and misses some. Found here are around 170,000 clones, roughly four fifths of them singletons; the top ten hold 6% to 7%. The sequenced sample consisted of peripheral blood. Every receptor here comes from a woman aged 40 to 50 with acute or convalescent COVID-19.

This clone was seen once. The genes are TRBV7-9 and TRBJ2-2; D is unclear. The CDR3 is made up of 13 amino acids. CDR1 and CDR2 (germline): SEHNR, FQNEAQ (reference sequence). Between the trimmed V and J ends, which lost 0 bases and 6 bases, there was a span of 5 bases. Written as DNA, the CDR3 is TGTGCCAGCAGCTTAGCAGAGGCCGGGGAGCTGTTTTTT. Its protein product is CASSLAEAGELFF. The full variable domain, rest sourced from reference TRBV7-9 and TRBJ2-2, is DTGVSQNPRHKITKRGQNVTFRCDPISEHNRLYWYRQTLGQGPEFLTYFQNEAQLEKSRLLSDRFSAERPKGSFSTLEIQRTEQGDSAMYLCASSLAEAGELFFGEGSRLTVL.

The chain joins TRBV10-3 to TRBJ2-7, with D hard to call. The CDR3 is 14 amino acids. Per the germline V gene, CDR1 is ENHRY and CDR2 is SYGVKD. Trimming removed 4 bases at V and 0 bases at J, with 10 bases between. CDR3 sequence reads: CAISARSTSYEQYF. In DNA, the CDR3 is TGTGCCATCAGTGCACGTTCTACCTCCTACGAGCAGTACTTC.

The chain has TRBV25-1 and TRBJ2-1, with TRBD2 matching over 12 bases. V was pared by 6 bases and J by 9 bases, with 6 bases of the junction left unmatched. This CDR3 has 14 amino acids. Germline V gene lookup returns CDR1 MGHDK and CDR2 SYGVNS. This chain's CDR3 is CASRPSGRAVEQFF. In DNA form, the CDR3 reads TGTGCCAGCAGACCTAGCGGGAGGGCCGTTGAGCAGTTCTTC.

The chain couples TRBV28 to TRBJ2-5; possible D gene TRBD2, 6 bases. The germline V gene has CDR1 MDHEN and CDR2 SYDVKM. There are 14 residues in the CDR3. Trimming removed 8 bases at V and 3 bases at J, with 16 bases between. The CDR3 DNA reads TGTGCCAGCCGTAGTAATGGCGGGGAAGAGACCCAGTACTTC. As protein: CASRSNGGEETQYF.

CDR3 DNA sequence: TGTGCCAGCACGGGAGGCCTGGCAACTAATGAAAAACTGTTTTTT. It specifies CASTGGLATNEKLFF. This rearrangement joins TRBV2 to TRBJ1-4; the D is unclear. There are 15 residues in the CDR3. CDR1 and CDR2 (germline): SNHLY, FYNNEI. V shed 7 bases and J shed 0 bases, with 12 bases lying between them.

DNA of the CDR3: TGTGCCAGCAGCTTAGTGTTTGCGGGGGGCGTTGAAGAGCAGTACTTC. This translates into CASSLVFAGGVEEQYF. The chain couples TRBV7-9 to TRBJ2-7, with TRBD2 identical over 8 bases. With 1 base clipped from V and 7 bases from J, the junction kept 12 bases outside the gene matches. Germline V gene sequence: CDR1 SEHNR, CDR2 FQNEAQ (reference sequence). The CDR3 is 16 amino acids.

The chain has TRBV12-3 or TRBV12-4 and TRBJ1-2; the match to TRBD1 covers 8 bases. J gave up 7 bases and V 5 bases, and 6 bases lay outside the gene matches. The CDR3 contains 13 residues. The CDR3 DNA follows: TGTGCCAGCAGTCACCGACAGGGGTCTGGCTACACCTTC. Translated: CASSHRQGSGYTF.

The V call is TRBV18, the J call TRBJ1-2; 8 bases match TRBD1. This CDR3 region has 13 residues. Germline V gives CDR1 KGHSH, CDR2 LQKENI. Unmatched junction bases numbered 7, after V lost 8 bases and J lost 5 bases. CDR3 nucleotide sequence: TGTGCCAGCAGACGGACAGGGCCGTATGGCTACACCTTC. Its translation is CASRRTGPYGYTF.

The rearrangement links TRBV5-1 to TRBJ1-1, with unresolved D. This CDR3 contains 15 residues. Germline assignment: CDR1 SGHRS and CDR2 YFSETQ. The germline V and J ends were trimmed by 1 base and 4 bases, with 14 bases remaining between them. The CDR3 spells CASSLQGGPGTEAFF. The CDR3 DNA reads TGCGCCAGCAGCTTGCAAGGAGGGCCGGGCACTGAAGCTTTCTTT.

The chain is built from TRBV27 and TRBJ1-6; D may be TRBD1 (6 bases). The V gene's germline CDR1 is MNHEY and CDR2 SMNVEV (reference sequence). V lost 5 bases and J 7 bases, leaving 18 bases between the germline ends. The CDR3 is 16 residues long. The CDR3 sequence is CASSPTYQGSNSPLHF. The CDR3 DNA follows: TGTGCCAGCAGTCCCACTTACCAGGGGTCCAATTCACCCCTCCACTTT.

CDR3 bases: TGCGCCAGCAGCCAAGGCCAGGCTGCATATGGCTACACCTTC. It translates to CASSQGQAAYGYTF. V gene TRBV4-1 combines with J gene TRBJ1-2; D is undetermined. Germline V gene sequence: CDR1 MGHRA, CDR2 YSYEKL. There are 14 residues in the CDR3. The V and J ends lost 1 base and 5 bases respectively, with 11 bases between them.

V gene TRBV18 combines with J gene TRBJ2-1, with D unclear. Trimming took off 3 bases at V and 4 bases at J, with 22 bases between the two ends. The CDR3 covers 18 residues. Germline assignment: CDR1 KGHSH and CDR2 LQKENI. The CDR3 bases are TGTGCCAGCTCACCGGCGATGGATCGGGTTCGTGGGTACAATGAGCAGTTCTTC. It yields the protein CASSPAMDRVRGYNEQFF.

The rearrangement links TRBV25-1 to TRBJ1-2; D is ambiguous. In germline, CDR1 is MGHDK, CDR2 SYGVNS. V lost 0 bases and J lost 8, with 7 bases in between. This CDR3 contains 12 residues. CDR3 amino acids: CASSEYKQGYTF. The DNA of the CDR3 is TGTGCCAGCAGTGAATATAAACAGGGCTACACCTTC.

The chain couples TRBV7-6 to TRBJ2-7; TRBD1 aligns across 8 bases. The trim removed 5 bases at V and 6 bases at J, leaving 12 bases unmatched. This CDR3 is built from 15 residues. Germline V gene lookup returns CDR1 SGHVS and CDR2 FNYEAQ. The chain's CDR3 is CASSLGGRGRGEQYF. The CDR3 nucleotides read TGTGCCAGCAGCCTTGGGGGCAGGGGGCGCGGCGAGCAGTACTTC. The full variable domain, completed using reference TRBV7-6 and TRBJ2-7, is GAGVSQSPRYKVTKRGQDVALRCDPISGHVSLYWYRQALGQGPEFLTYFNYEAQQDKSGLPNDRFSAERPEGSISTLTIQRTEQRDSAMYRCASSLGGRGRGEQYFGPGTRLTVT.

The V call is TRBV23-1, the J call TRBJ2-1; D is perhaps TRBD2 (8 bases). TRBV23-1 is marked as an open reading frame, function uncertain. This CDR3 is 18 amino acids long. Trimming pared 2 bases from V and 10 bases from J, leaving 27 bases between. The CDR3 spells CASSQPTARDSGGWEQFF. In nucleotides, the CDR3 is TGCGCCAGCAGTCAACCAACGGCCCGGGACAGCGGGGGCTGGGAGCAGTTCTTC.

The CDR3 DNA reads TGTGCCAGCAGTCCTCGAACAGGGAGCAATCAGCCCCAGCATTTT. Amino acids: CASSPRTGSNQPQHF. V usage is TRBV6-5 and J usage is TRBJ1-5; a weak D match, TRBD1 (6 bases). CDR1 and CDR2 (germline): MNHEY, SVGAGI. Trimming pared 5 bases from V and 1 base from J, leaving 12 bases between. The CDR3 totals 15 residues.

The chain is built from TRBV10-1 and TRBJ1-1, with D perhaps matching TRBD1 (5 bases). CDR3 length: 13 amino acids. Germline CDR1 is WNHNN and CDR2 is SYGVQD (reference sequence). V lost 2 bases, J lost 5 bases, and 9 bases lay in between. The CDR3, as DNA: TGCGCCAGCAGTGAGCCGGGGGGGACTGAAGCTTTCTTT. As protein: CASSEPGGTEAFF.

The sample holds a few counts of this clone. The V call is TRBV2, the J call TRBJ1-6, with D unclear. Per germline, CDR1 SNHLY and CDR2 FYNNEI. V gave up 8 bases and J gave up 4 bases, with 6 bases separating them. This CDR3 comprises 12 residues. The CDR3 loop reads CASDIYNSPLHF. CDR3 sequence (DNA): TGTGCCAGCGACATTTATAATTCACCCCTCCACTTT. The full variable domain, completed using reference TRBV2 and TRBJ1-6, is EPEVTQTPSHQVTQMGQEVILRCVPISNHLYFYWYRQILGQKVEFLVSFYNNEISEKSEIFDDQFSVERPDGSNFTLKIRSTKLEDSAMYFCASDIYNSPLHFGNGTRLTVT.

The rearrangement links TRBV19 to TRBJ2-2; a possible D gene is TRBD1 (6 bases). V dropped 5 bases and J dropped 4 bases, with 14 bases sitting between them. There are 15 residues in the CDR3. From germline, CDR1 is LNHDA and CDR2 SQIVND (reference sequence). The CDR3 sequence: CASSSAGAATGELFF. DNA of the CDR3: TGTGCCAGTAGTTCTGCAGGGGCGGCCACCGGGGAGCTGTTTTTT.

CDR3 bases: TGTGCCAGCCGCTCGGGAACGTTTCGGGATAATTCACCCCTCCACTTT. Translating it yields CASRSGTFRDNSPLHF. This sequence joins TRBV28 and TRBJ1-6; no firm D call. This CDR3 spans 16 amino acids. CDR1 and CDR2 (germline): MDHEN, SYDVKM. The V end was cut by 8 bases, the J end by 5 bases, with 19 bases between.

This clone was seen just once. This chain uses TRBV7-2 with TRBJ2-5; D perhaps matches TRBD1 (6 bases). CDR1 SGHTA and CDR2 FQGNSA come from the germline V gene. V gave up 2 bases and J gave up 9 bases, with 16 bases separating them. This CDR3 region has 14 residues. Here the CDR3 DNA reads TGTGCCAGCAGCTTAAACCAGGGGTCCGAGGCCCAGTACTTC. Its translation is CASSLNQGSEAQYF.

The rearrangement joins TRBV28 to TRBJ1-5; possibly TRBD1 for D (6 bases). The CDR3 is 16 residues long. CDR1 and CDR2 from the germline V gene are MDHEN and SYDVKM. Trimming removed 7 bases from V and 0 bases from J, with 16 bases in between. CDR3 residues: CASTTGSGVSNQPQHF. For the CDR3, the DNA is TGTGCCAGCACCACTGGTTCAGGGGTTAGCAATCAGCCCCAGCATTTT.

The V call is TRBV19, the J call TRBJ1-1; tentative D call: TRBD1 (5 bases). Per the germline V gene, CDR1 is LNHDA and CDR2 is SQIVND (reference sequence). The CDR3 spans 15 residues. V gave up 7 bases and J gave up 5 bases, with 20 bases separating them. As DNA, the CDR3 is TGTGCCAGTATAGCGGGACCTAGCCCAAGGACTGAAGCTTTCTTT. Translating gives CASIAGPSPRTEAFF.

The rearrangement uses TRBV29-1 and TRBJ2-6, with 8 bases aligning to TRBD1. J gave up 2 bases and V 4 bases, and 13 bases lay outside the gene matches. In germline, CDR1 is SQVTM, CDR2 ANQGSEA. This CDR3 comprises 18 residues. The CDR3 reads CSVAVAGGVQPGANVLTF. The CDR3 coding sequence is TGCAGCGTTGCTGTCGCAGGGGGCGTACAACCTGGGGCCAACGTCCTGACTTTC.

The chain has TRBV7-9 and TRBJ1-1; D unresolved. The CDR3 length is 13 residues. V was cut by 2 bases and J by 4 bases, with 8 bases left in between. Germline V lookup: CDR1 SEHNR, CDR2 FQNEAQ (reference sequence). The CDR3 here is CASSLSGLTEAFF. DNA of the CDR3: TGTGCCAGCAGCTTATCCGGTCTCACTGAAGCTTTCTTT.

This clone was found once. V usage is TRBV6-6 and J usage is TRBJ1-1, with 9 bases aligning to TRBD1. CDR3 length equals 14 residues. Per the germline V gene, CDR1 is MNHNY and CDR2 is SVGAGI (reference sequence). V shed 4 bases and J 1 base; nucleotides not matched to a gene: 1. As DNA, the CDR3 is TGTGCCAGCAGTTGGGGACAGGGGAACACTGAAGCTTTCTTT. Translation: CASSWGQGNTEAFF.